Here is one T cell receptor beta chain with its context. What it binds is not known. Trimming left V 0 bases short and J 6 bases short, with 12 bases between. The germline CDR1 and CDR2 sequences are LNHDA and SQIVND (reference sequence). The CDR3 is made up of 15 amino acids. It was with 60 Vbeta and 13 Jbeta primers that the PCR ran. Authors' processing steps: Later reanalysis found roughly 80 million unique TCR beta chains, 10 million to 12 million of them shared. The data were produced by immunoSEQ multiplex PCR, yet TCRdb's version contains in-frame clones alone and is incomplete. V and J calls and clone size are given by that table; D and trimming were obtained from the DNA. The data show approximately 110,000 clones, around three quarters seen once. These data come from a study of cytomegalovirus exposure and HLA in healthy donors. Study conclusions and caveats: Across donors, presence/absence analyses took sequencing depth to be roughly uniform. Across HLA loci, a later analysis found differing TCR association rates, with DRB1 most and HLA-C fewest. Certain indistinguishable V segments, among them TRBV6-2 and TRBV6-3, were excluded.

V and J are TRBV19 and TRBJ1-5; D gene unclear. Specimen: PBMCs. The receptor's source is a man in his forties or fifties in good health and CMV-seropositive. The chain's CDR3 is CASSIDGEGIQPQHF. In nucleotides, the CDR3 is TGTGCCAGTAGTATAGATGGGGAGGGAATTCAGCCCCAGCATTTT.